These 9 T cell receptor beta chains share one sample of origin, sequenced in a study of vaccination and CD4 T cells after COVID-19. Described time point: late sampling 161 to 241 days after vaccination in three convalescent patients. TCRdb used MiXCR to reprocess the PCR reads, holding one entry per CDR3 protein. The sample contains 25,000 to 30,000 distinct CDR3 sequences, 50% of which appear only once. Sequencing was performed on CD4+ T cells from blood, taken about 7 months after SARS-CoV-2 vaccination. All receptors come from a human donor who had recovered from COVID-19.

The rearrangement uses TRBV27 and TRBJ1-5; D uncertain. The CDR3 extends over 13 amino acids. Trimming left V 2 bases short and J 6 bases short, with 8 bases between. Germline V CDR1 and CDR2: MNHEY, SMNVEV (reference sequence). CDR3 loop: CASSLRVFQPQHF. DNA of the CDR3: TGTGCCAGCAGTTTAAGGGTCTTTCAGCCCCAGCATTTT.

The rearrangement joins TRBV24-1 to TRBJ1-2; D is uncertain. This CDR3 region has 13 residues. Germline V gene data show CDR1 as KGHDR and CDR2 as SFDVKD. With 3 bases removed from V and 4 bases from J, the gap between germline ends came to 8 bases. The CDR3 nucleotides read TGTGCCACCAGTGATGGTTCCTTCTATGGCTACACCTTC. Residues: CATSDGSFYGYTF.

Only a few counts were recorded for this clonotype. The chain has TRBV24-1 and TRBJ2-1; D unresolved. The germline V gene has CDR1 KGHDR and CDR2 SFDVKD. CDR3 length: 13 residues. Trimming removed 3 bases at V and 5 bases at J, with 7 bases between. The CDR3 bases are TGTGCCACCAGTGATCCCGACCACAATGAGCAGTTCTTC. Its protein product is CATSDPDHNEQFF.

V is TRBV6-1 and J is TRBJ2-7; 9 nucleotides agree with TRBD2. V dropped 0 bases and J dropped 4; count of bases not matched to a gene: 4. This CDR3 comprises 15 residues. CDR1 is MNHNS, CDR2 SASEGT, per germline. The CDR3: CASSEAGTSSYEQYF. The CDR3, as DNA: TGTGCCAGCAGTGAAGCGGGGACTAGCTCATACGAGCAGTACTTC.

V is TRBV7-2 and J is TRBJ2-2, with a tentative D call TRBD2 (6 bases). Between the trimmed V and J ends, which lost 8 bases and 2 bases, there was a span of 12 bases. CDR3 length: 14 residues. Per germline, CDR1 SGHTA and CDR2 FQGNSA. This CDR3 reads CASDRDFNTGELFF. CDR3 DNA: TGTGCCAGCGACCGGGACTTTAACACCGGGGAGCTGTTTTTT.

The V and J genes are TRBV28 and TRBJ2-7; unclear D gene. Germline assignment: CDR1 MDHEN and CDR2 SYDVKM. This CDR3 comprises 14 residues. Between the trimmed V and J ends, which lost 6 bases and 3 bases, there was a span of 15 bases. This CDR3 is CASRPLDSGYEQYF. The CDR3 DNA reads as TGTGCCAGCAGGCCTCTTGATTCGGGCTACGAGCAGTACTTC.

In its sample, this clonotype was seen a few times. The CDR3 DNA reads TGTGCCAGCAGGGGACTAGCCAAAAACATTCAGTACTTC. It encodes CASRGLAKNIQYF. This chain connects TRBV6-2 or TRBV6-3 to TRBJ2-4, with D possibly matching TRBD2 (6 bases). The CDR3 runs to 13 residues. Germline CDR1 and CDR2: MNHEY and SVGEGT. Trimming pared 6 bases from V and 0 bases from J, leaving 6 bases between.

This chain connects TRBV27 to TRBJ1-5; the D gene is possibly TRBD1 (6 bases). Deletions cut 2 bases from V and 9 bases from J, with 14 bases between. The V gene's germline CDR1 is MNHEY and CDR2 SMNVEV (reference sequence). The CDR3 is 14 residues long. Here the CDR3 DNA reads TGTGCCAGCAGTTTAGGTGGGGGCGCTCGGCCCCAGCATTTT. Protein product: CASSLGGGARPQHF.

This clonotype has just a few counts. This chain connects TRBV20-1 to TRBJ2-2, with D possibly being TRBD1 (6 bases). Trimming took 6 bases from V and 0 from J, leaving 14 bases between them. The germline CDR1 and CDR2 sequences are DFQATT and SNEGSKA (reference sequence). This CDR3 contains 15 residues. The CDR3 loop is CSATRGPSNTGELFF. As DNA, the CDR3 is TGCAGTGCCACCAGGGGTCCTTCGAACACCGGGGAGCTGTTTTTT.